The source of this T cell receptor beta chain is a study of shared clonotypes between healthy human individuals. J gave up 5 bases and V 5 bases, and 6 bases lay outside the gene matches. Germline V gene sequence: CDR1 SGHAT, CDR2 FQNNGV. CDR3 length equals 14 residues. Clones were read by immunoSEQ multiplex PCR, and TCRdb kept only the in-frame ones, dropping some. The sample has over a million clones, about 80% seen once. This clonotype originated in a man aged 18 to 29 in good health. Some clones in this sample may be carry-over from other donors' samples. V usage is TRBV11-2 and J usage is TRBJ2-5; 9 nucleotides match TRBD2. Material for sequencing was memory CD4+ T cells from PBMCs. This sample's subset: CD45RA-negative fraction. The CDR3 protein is CASSVSGSRETQYF. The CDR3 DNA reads TGTGCCAGCAGCGTTAGCGGGAGTAGGGAGACCCAGTACTTC.